This T cell receptor beta chain was captured by sequencing in a study of Tregs in tolerant kidney transplant recipients. CDR3 length equals 16 residues. CDR1 SGHNT and CDR2 YENEEA come from the germline V gene. The V and J ends lost 5 bases and 4 bases, in that order; junction bases with no gene match: 12. The method was immunoSEQ multiplex PCR; TCRdb's version includes in-frame clones alone and lacks a portion of them. Here the sample spans about 72,000 clones, around nine tenths being singletons. Broader study findings: Validation in larger populations is needed because few patients were studied. Changing PCR primers prevented nucleotide comparison between some patients' samples.

Concerning this clone itself: As yet, its antigen is unknown.

CD4+CD25+CD127- Tregs, CD4+CD25- non-Tregs, CD4 and CD8 cells were sorted. The V gene is TRBV11-3, the J gene TRBJ2-5, with 8 bases identical to TRBD1. This sequence originates from a human donor who received a combined kidney and bone marrow transplant. This material consisted of CD8+ T cells from blood, taken before the transplant. The DNA for the CDR3 is TGTGCCAGCAGCACCTGGACAGGGTCTGGGGCAGAGACCCAGTACTTC. This encodes CASSTWTGSGAETQYF.